This note documents a single T cell receptor beta chain sequence. The time point is: pre-sensitization, week 0. Treatment described: therapeutic diphenylcyclopropenone sensitization with weekly scalp DPC. These data come from a study of human T cells and chemical hapten exposure. The germline V gene encodes CDR1 MDHEN and CDR2 SYDVKM. V dropped 4 bases and J dropped 2; count of bases not matched to a gene: 6. CDR3 length equals 16 residues. TCRdb re-analysed the RACE reads in MiXCR, keeping a single row per CDR3 protein. The table has about 180,000 distinct CDR3 sequences, nearly 30% seen once; the top ten hold roughly 3%.

The sequence derives from a woman aged 25 to 45 with alopecia areata. Some clones in this sample may be carry-over from other donors' samples. The chain links TRBV28 to TRBJ2-1; 9 positions match TRBD2. The sample was whole blood, taken in connection with sensitization to the hapten diphenylcyclopropenone (DPC). The CDR3 sequence: CASSSFSGSTYNEQFF. CDR3 nucleotides: TGTGCCAGCAGTTCCTTTAGCGGGAGCACCTACAATGAGCAGTTCTTC.